The clone carrying this T cell receptor (beta chain) was counted between two and nine times. The germline V gene has CDR1 SEHNR and CDR2 FQNEAQ (reference sequence). J lost 4 bases, V lost 7 bases, and 9 bases had no gene match. The CDR3 is 14 residues long. TCRdb itself ran the RT-PCR reads through MiXCR, one entry per CDR3 protein. The data show hundreds of thousands of distinct CDR3 sequences, with approximately 14% seen just once and 3.6% held by the top ten. Sequencing was done on a sample of memory CD4+ T cells from blood. This sequence joins TRBV7-9 and TRBJ2-7; 8 nucleotides line up with TRBD1. The source of this sequence is a female donor in good health, serving as a healthy control. The CDR3 region is CASMTQGASYEQYF. The CDR3 DNA is TGTGCCAGCATGACGCAGGGGGCGTCTTACGAGCAGTACTTC.